Listed here are 6 T cell receptor beta chains from one sample, sequenced in a study of response to subunit inactivated influenza vaccine. TCRdb ran MiXCR on the RT-PCR reads and lists one entry per CDR3 protein. The data show about 500,000 distinct CDR3 sequences, roughly 13% seen once. The material sequenced was PBMCs from blood, taken about 6 weeks after vaccination. The source is a man aged 45-60 years who received an inactivated influenza vaccine.

This clonotype was picked up many times. The rearrangement uses TRBV12-3 or TRBV12-4 and TRBJ2-3; a possible D gene is TRBD2 (6 bases). V lost 6 bases, J lost 6 bases, and 10 bases lay in between. CDR3 size: 12 residues. In DNA, the CDR3 is TGTGCCAGCAGCTTTAGCGGCGATACGCAGTATTTT. It specifies CASSFSGDTQYF.

The chain employs TRBV9 and TRBJ2-3; 7 bases align to TRBD2. From germline, CDR1 is SGDLS and CDR2 YYNGEE. The junction had 7 bases not matched to a gene; V was cut back by 1 base and J by 5 bases. This CDR3 comprises 15 residues. CDR3 DNA: TGTGCCAGCAGCGTAAAGGCGGGAGCAGGAGATACGCAGTATTTT. Amino acid sequence: CASSVKAGAGDTQYF.

Only a few counts were recorded for this clonotype. This rearrangement joins TRBV7-8 to TRBJ2-3, with unresolved D. V lost 0 bases, J lost 2 bases, and 15 bases lay in between. CDR1 and CDR2 (germline): SGHVS, FQNEAQ. The CDR3 sequence is 17 residues long. CDR3 loop: CASSLASNVMPTDTQYF. In DNA form, the CDR3 reads TGTGCCAGCAGCTTAGCATCGAACGTAATGCCCACAGATACGCAGTATTTT. Looking up the rest from reference TRBV7-8 and TRBJ2-3 gives the full variable domain: GAGVSQSPRYKVAKRGQDVALRCDPISGHVSLFWYQQALGQGPEFLTYFQNEAQLDKSGLPSDRFFAERPEGSVSTLKIQRTQQEDSAVYLCASSLASNVMPTDTQYFGPGTRLTVL.

V gene TRBV6-6 combines with J gene TRBJ2-4; D gene uncertain. The CDR3 runs to 13 residues. Deletions cut 8 bases from V and 1 base from J, with 9 bases between. Germline V gene lookup returns CDR1 MNHNY and CDR2 SVGAGI (reference sequence). As DNA, the CDR3 is TGTGCCAGCCGGGTTGGGGCCAAAAACATTCAGTACTTC. Amino acid sequence: CASRVGAKNIQYF.

This clonotype was seen more than once but under ten times. The chain links TRBV9 to TRBJ1-4; no reliable D call. In germline, CDR1 is SGDLS, CDR2 YYNGEE. The length of the CDR3 is 15 residues. V lost 0 bases and J 0 bases, leaving 6 bases between the germline ends. The CDR3 DNA follows: TGTGCCAGCAGCGTAGGAGCTGCAACTAATGAAAAACTGTTTTTT. The encoded protein is CASSVGAATNEKLFF.

This chain connects TRBV5-1 to TRBJ2-3; no firm D call. This CDR3 region has 15 residues. Looked up from germline, CDR1 is SGHRS and CDR2 is YFSETQ. V lost 0 bases and J lost 1, with 9 bases in between. The CDR3 DNA is TGCGCCAGCAGCTTGGTCCCCTCCGGCACAGATACGCAGTATTTT. Protein product: CASSLVPSGTDTQYF.